This T cell receptor beta chain comes out of a study of blood T cell repertoires in COVID-19. Whole-study context: The cDNA or gDNA used as material had been derived from T cells, B-cell-depleted T cells, or PBMCs.

Germline CDR1 is SQVTM and CDR2 is ANQGSEA. This CDR3 region has 15 residues. Trimming cost V 1 base and J 6 bases; bases outside gene matches: 10. Measured with immunoSEQ multiplex PCR; TCRdb has only the in-frame clones, and not every one. The table lists roughly 40,000 clones, about 86% of them singletons. The chain is built from TRBV29-1 and TRBJ1-2, with 8 positions matching TRBD1. The sample taken for sequencing was peripheral blood. The receptor was derived from a man aged 35-49 years with active COVID-19. The CDR3 loop reads CSVEVPQGVFDGYTF. CDR3 DNA: TGCAGCGTTGAAGTACCACAGGGGGTGTTTGATGGCTACACCTTC.